This TCR beta chain stems from a study of blood T cell repertoires in COVID-19. Overall study: Specimens from acute and convalescent COVID-19 originated in the United States, Italy and Spain. PBMCs, B-cell-depleted T cells, or T cells were the source of the cDNA or gDNA that made up the material.

Germline V lookup: CDR1 KGHSH, CDR2 LQKENI. After removal of 4 bases from V and 8 bases from J, the junction contained 10 bases not matched to a gene. This CDR3 is built from 16 residues. Original processing methods: Amplification of reference gene primers was used by the study to estimate nucleated cell counts. Sequencing used immunoSEQ multiplex PCR; TCRdb keeps in-frame clones, though not all of them. The D gene and trimming were derived from the DNA, and the V and J assignments and clone size from that table. The table lists about 63,000 clones, around 83% of them singletons. The rearrangement links TRBV18 to TRBJ2-1; 11 positions agree with TRBD2. The receptor was isolated from a human donor in a cohort sampled during active COVID-19. Specimen: peripheral blood. The CDR3 here is CASSLNPGTSGHEQFF. The CDR3 region has the DNA TGTGCCAGCTCACTAAATCCCGGGACTAGCGGCCATGAGCAGTTCTTC.